Here is one TCR beta chain with its context. TCRdb's table, derived via immunoSEQ multiplex PCR, lists solely in-frame clones and lacks some. The table lists about 660,000 clones, 70% to 90% of them singletons, with 0.0095% to 0.012% in the top ten. The entry originates in a study of shared T cell receptors in the human thymus. The data were also submitted as part of a second study, on human thymus T cells. That study reports: Serving as donors were healthy Finnish infants, each of whom was having open corrective surgery for congenital heart defects.

Sequencing input: thymocytes. This clonotype was obtained from a boy under three years old with a congenital heart defect.

The chain's CDR3 is CASSQPGRTDTQYF. CDR3 coding DNA: TGCGCCAGCAGCCAACCAGGCCGCACAGATACGCAGTATTTT. This chain joins TRBV4-1 and TRBJ2-3; D unresolved. Trimming left V 2 bases short and J 1 base short, with 7 bases between. This CDR3 has 14 residues. Germline loops: CDR1 MGHRA, CDR2 YSYEKL.